Listed here are 16 T cell receptor beta chains from one sample, sequenced in a study of neurological immune-mediated disorders. TCRdb reprocessed the 5' RACE reads via MiXCR and lists one record per CDR3 protein. The data show fewer than 25,000 distinct CDR3 sequences, with less than 15% seen just once and over 10% held by the top ten. The material sequenced was PBMCs. Receptors were obtained from a woman aged 60-70 years with HTLV-1-associated myelopathy (HAM/TSP).

CDR3 nucleotide sequence: TGTGCCAGCAGCGCAACAGGGGATGGACAAGCTTTCTTT. This translates into CASSATGDGQAFF. The chain employs TRBV5-5 and TRBJ1-1; 7 bases agree with TRBD1. This CDR3 has 13 amino acids. The germline gives CDR1 SGHKS, CDR2 YYEKEE (reference sequence). Unmatched junction bases numbered 9, after V lost 4 bases and J lost 9 bases. The variable domain in full, with the rest retrieved from reference TRBV5-5 and TRBJ1-1, is DAGVTQSPTHLIKTRGQQVTLRCSPISGHKSVSWYQQVLGQGPQFIFQYYEKEERGRGNFPDRFSARQFPNYSSELNVNALLLGDSALYLCASSATGDGQAFFGQGTRLTVV.

This clonotype was detected ten times or more. Here the CDR3 reads CASSPGTAYNSPLHF. CDR3 sequence (DNA): TGCGCCAGCAGCCCCGGGACAGCTTATAATTCACCCCTCCACTTT. The rearrangement links TRBV5-1 to TRBJ1-6, with TRBD1 identical over 7 bases. V lost 4 bases, J lost 4 bases, and 5 bases stayed unmatched. Germline V gives CDR1 SGHRS, CDR2 YFSETQ. CDR3 length: 15 amino acids.

This clonotype has a count of ten or more. V usage is TRBV5-1 and J usage is TRBJ2-3; maybe TRBD2 (5 bases). The germline gives CDR1 SGHRS, CDR2 YFSETQ. V was trimmed by 0 bases and J by 6 bases, leaving 14 bases between them. There are 15 residues in the CDR3. In DNA form, the CDR3 reads TGCGCCAGCAGCTTGGAAGGGAGAGGGTTCGATACGCAGTATTTT. Translation gives CASSLEGRGFDTQYF.

This clonotype was seen repeatedly, ten times or more. This chain uses TRBV20-1 with TRBJ2-1, with 7 bases lining up with TRBD2. The CDR3 is 13 residues long. J lost 5 bases, V lost 3 bases, and 4 bases had no gene match. From germline, CDR1 is DFQATT and CDR2 SNEGSKA (reference sequence). CDR3 protein: CSARSGVNNEQFF. CDR3 nucleotide sequence: TGCAGTGCTAGGAGCGGGGTTAACAATGAGCAGTTCTTC.

This clonotype showed up many times. The rearrangement joins TRBV2 to TRBJ2-7; TRBD2 aligns across 7 bases. Per germline, CDR1 SNHLY and CDR2 FYNNEI. This CDR3 region has 17 residues. Unmatched junction bases numbered 24, after V lost 8 bases and J lost 8 bases. The CDR3 region has the DNA TGTGCCAGCGCACAGCGGCTAGCGGTCGTCGGCGGAAATAAGCAGTACTTC. It translates to CASAQRLAVVGGNKQYF.

This clonotype was picked up many times. The chain couples TRBV5-1 to TRBJ2-6, with D perhaps matching TRBD1 or TRBD2 (5 bases each). Trimming cost V 0 bases and J 4 bases, with 11 bases left between them. Germline V lookup: CDR1 SGHRS, CDR2 YFSETQ. The CDR3 is 16 residues long. CDR3 residues: CASSLVRGDGANVLTF. For the CDR3, the DNA is TGCGCCAGCAGCTTGGTTAGAGGGGACGGGGCCAACGTCCTGACTTTC.

Many counts were recorded for this clonotype. This rearrangement joins TRBV5-1 to TRBJ2-1, with D tentatively TRBD1 (5 bases). CDR1 SGHRS and CDR2 YFSETQ come from the germline V gene. CDR3 length: 14 residues. V lost 0 bases to trimming and J lost 3 bases, with 7 bases between them. CDR3 sequence: CASSLDQGYNEQFF. The CDR3 region has the DNA TGCGCCAGCAGCTTGGACCAGGGCTACAATGAGCAGTTCTTC.

This clonotype was detected ten times or more. The chain joins TRBV5-1 to TRBJ1-1; D remains unclear. Trimming removed 0 bases from V and 0 bases from J, with 21 bases in between. There are 19 residues in the CDR3. Germline V gives CDR1 SGHRS, CDR2 YFSETQ. CDR3 sequence reads: CASSLEPTGSRNMNTEAFF. In DNA, the CDR3 is TGCGCCAGCAGCTTGGAGCCTACCGGGTCCAGGAACATGAACACTGAAGCTTTCTTT.

This clonotype has ten or more counts. The chain joins TRBV27 to TRBJ1-2, with 12 bases lining up with TRBD1. Trimming removed 5 bases from V and 5 bases from J; junction bases left unmatched: 9. CDR1 is MNHEY, CDR2 SMNVEV, per germline (reference sequence). This CDR3 has 16 residues. The CDR3 DNA reads TGTGCCAGCAGTCAAGGGACAGGGGGCGTTAAATATGGCTACACCTTC. Translation: CASSQGTGGVKYGYTF.

Only one count was recorded for this clonotype. V is TRBV5-5 and J is TRBJ2-7, with 10 bases fitting TRBD2. TRBJ2-5 matches the DNA end more closely, so the J call is doubtful. The germline CDR1 and CDR2 sequences are SGHKS and YYEKEE (reference sequence). The CDR3 is made up of 16 amino acids. CDR3 loop: CASSLGVSGGQETQYF. The CDR3 coding sequence is TGTGCCAGCAGCTTGGGGGTTAGCGGGGGGCAAGAGACCCAGTACTTC.

This clonotype was detected many times. The rearrangement uses TRBV7-2 and TRBJ2-7; TRBD2 matches 10 bases. Per the germline V gene, CDR1 is SGHTA and CDR2 is FQGNSA. J gave up 2 bases and V 6 bases, and 4 bases lay outside the gene matches. This CDR3 spans 14 amino acids. This chain's CDR3 is CASRTSGDAYEQYF. The DNA of the CDR3 is TGTGCCAGCAGAACTAGCGGGGACGCCTACGAGCAGTACTTC.

In this sample, this clonotype turned up many times. This rearrangement joins TRBV2 to TRBJ1-3, with 7 bases aligning to TRBD1. With V trimmed by 8 bases and J by 0 bases, 7 bases remained unmatched. Germline V lookup: CDR1 SNHLY, CDR2 FYNNEI. The CDR3 covers 15 residues. The CDR3 is CASVVGTASGNTIYF. In nucleotides, the CDR3 is TGTGCCAGCGTTGTTGGGACAGCCTCTGGAAACACCATATATTTT.

This clonotype has more than one count but fewer than ten. The rearrangement links TRBV5-5 to TRBJ1-2, with a weak D call TRBD1 (5 bases). The ends were cut back, 4 bases at V and 1 base at J, with 17 bases in the middle. Germline loops: CDR1 SGHKS, CDR2 YYEKEE (reference sequence). This CDR3 region has 16 residues. The CDR3 spells CASSVAGTFVNYGYTF. The CDR3 region has the DNA TGTGCCAGCAGCGTGGCCGGGACCTTCGTTAACTATGGCTACACCTTC.

Concerning this clonotype itself: No DNA is shown, since the ends of the CDR3 on it are uncertain; the CDR3 is the one TCRdb lists. This sequence joins TRBV14 and TRBJ1-1. The germline V gene has CDR1 SGHDN and CDR2 FVKESK. The length of the CDR3 is 18 amino acids, counting both ends. CDR3 amino acids: CASSIYLCSVGGHTEAFF.

This clonotype was recorded a few times. This sequence joins TRBV6-1 and TRBJ2-7, with a possible D match to TRBD2 (6 bases). Trimming took 5 bases from V and 4 from J, leaving 15 bases between them. The CDR3 contains 14 residues. Germline V lookup: CDR1 MNHNS, CDR2 SASEGT. CDR3 amino acids: CASSQGGSTYEQYF. The CDR3 nucleotides read TGTGCCAGCAGTCAAGGAGGGTCTACGTACGAGCAGTACTTC.

This clonotype was found many times. This chain joins TRBV5-1 and TRBJ2-1; TRBD2 agrees at 13 bases. The CDR3 covers 16 residues. The germline V gene has CDR1 SGHRS and CDR2 YFSETQ. V lost 2 bases, J lost 7 bases, and 6 bases stayed unmatched. The CDR3 loop reads CASSLPLAGGPNEQFF. CDR3 coding DNA: TGCGCCAGCAGCTTACCACTAGCGGGGGGGCCGAATGAGCAGTTCTTC.